The rows below give T cell receptor beta chains drawn from one sample of a study of cytomegalovirus exposure and HLA in healthy donors. The table came from immunoSEQ multiplex PCR; TCRdb's copy has only in-frame clones and leaves some out. The repertoire holds over 150,000 clones, with 70% to 75% as singletons. Sample: PBMCs. The origin of the receptors is a young man in good health and CMV-seropositive. The CDR3 runs from the conserved cysteine through the conserved F or W. The D gene is left open where the match is weak. Part of the rows lack a size; the others show once, few, many or a class for expanded clones.

length	V	J	D	size	DNA	CDR3
16	TRBV5-4	TRBJ2-3	NA	few	TGTGCCAGCAGCTTAGGCCAGATAGGGGTCACAGATACGCAGTATTTT	CASSLGQIGVTDTQYF
15	TRBV11-3	TRBJ2-2	NA	NA	TGTGCCAGCAGCTTAGGTGGCGGGAACACCGGGGAGCTGTTTTTT	CASSLGGGNTGELFF
13	TRBV28	TRBJ2-3	NA	once	TGTGCCAGCAGTTTCGGGGTCACAGATACGCAGTATTTT	CASSFGVTDTQYF
17	TRBV11-2	TRBJ2-5	NA	few	TGTGCCAGCAGCACCAAGTTAGACCCCGGCATGAGGGAGACCCAGTACTTC	CASSTKLDPGMRETQYF
13	TRBV6-1	TRBJ1-5	NA	once	TGTGCCAGCAGGGAGGGGCTCAATCAGCCCCAGCATTTT	CASREGLNQPQHF
12	TRBV14	TRBJ1-4	NA	NA	TGTGCCAGCAGCCCCGGGGGTGAAAAACTGTTTTTT	CASSPGGEKLFF
16	TRBV15	TRBJ1-5	NA	NA	TGTGCCACCAGCAGTGGCGAGCTAAGGAGCGGACAGCCCCAGCATTTT	CATSSGELRSGQPQHF
14	TRBV9	TRBJ2-1	NA	NA	TGTGCCAGCAGCGCAGGGACTTCGTCCAATGAGCAGTTCTTC	CASSAGTSSNEQFF
15	TRBV11-2	TRBJ2-7	TRBD2	NA	TGTGCCAGCAGCACGGGACTAGCGGGAGGGCTCGAGCAGTACTTC	CASSTGLAGGLEQYF
13	TRBV27	TRBJ2-3	NA	NA	TGTGCCAGCAAAATTCAGGGCACAGATACGCAGTATTTT	CASKIQGTDTQYF
13	TRBV5-5	TRBJ1-1	NA	NA	TGTGCCAGCAGGTACAGGATTGGGGTCGAAGCTTTCTTT	CASRYRIGVEAFF
15	TRBV28	TRBJ1-1	TRBD1	NA	TGTGCCAGCAGTTTGACAGGGGCTCTGAACACTGAAGCTTTCTTT	CASSLTGALNTEAFF
11	TRBV19	TRBJ2-2	NA	once	TGTGCCAGTATCTCTTACGGGGAGCTGTTTTTT	CASISYGELFF
16	TRBV4-2	TRBJ1-2	NA	once	TGTGCCAGCAGCCCGAGGGAGGGATCGGTCGACTATGGCTACACCTTC	CASSPREGSVDYGYTF
15	TRBV2	TRBJ2-7	NA	few	TGTGCCAGCAGTCAAACCAAGAAGAGCTCCTACGAGCAGTACTTC	CASSQTKKSSYEQYF
18	TRBV25-1	TRBJ2-2	TRBD2	NA	TGTGCCAGCAGTGAGGGGATCGGGTCTAGCGGGGACACCGGGGAGCTGTTTTTT	CASSEGIGSSGDTGELFF
14	TRBV4-3	TRBJ1-6	NA	few	TGCGCCAGCAGCCGTAACAGGGAGGGTTCACCCCTCCACTTT	CASSRNREGSPLHF
11	TRBV28	TRBJ2-7	NA	few	TGTGCCAGCAGTTTCCAGGACGAGCAGTACTTC	CASSFQDEQYF
17	TRBV11-2	TRBJ1-6	NA	NA	TGTGCCAGCAGCTTGGACAGCCTGGGCTCCTATAATTCACCCCTCCACTTT	CASSLDSLGSYNSPLHF
15	TRBV6-5	TRBJ2-5	NA	NA	TGTGCCAGCAGTTACTCAGGCGACAGCCTTATGGCCCAGTACTTC	CASSYSGDSLMAQYF
17	TRBV7-2	TRBJ2-1	NA	NA	TGTGCCAGCAGCTTAGAGGCGGGTTGGGACTCCTACAATGAGCAGTTCTTC	CASSLEAGWDSYNEQFF
10	TRBV30	TRBJ2-3	NA	NA	TGTGCCTGGGGCGAGGCTACGCAGTATTTT	CAWGEATQYF
15	TRBV7-2	TRBJ2-1	NA	NA	TGTGCCAGCAGCTTCGACCAGGGAGGACTTGATGAGCAGTTCTTC	CASSFDQGGLDEQFF
19	TRBV5-6	TRBJ2-7	NA	NA	TGTGCCAGCAGCCCTGTTACAGGTCCCTGGGGAAAGGTCGACTACGAGCAGTACTTC	CASSPVTGPWGKVDYEQYF
15	TRBV5-4	TRBJ2-3	TRBD1	once	TGTGCCAGCAGCTCCCAAACAGGGGCGGCGGATACGCAGTATTTT	CASSSQTGAADTQYF
16	TRBV15	TRBJ2-7	NA	NA	TGTGCCACCAGCAGCCTCCTCAGGGACATAACCTACGAGCAGTACTTC	CATSSLLRDITYEQYF
16	TRBV7-8	TRBJ1-2	NA	NA	TGTGCCAGCAGCTTAGTAATGTCGGCAGGTTCCTATGGCTACACCTTC	CASSLVMSAGSYGYTF
16	TRBV14	TRBJ2-1	TRBD2	NA	TGTGCCAGCAGCGTCCGAGGGACTAGCGGGAGAGGTGAGCAGTTCTTC	CASSVRGTSGRGEQFF
14	TRBV11-2	TRBJ2-5	NA	NA	TGTGCCAGCAGCACCCGGACAGACCAAGAGACCCAGTACTTC	CASSTRTDQETQYF
18	TRBV7-6	TRBJ2-5	TRBD1	NA	TGTGCCAGCAGCCTCCCCCTCGGACAGGCTACGTACCAAGAGACCCAGTACTTC	CASSLPLGQATYQETQYF
16	TRBV9	TRBJ2-1	NA	NA	TGTGCCAGCAGCTCGAGCGGTTGGAGCTCCTACAATGAGCAGTTCTTC	CASSSSGWSSYNEQFF
15	TRBV6-1	TRBJ2-7	NA	once	TGTGCCAGCAGTGACCCAGCAACAGGGACCTACGAGCAGTACTTC	CASSDPATGTYEQYF
15	TRBV18	TRBJ2-5	NA	NA	TGTGCCAGCTCACCACCTCAGGGCGTAGGAGAGACCCAGTACTTC	CASSPPQGVGETQYF
13	TRBV2	TRBJ1-1	NA	NA	TGTGCCAGCTCGAGCTACCAGAACACTGAAGCTTTCTTT	CASSSYQNTEAFF
12	TRBV27	TRBJ2-2	NA	NA	TGTGCCAGCAGTCTAGTATCCGGGGAGCTGTTTTTT	CASSLVSGELFF
13	TRBV7-9	TRBJ1-4	NA	NA	TGTGCCAGCAGCTTGAAGACAGGTGAAAAACTGTTTTTT	CASSLKTGEKLFF
16	TRBV7-3	TRBJ2-2	TRBD1	NA	TGTGCCAGCAGCGCCACGGACAGGGGGCAGAGCGGGGAGCTGTTTTTT	CASSATDRGQSGELFF
14	TRBV5-4	TRBJ2-5	TRBD2	NA	TGTGCCAGCAGCTGGGAGGGTCCGCAAGAGACCCAGTACTTC	CASSWEGPQETQYF
14	TRBV11-3	TRBJ2-3	NA	NA	TGTGCCAGCAGCTTAGGGAGCGTTGGAGATACGCAGTATTTT	CASSLGSVGDTQYF
16	TRBV27	TRBJ1-5	TRBD1	NA	TGTGCCAGCAGTTTATCGCGGACAGGGGTTAGTCAGCCCCAGCATTTT	CASSLSRTGVSQPQHF
13	TRBV29-1	TRBJ2-7	TRBD1	NA	TGCAGCGTTGAAGTCGGGACAGGGGACGAGCAGTACTTC	CSVEVGTGDEQYF
16	TRBV5-4	TRBJ2-7	TRBD1	NA	TGTGCCAGCAGCTTGGCCCCACAGGGGGCGATTGGCGAGCAGTACTTC	CASSLAPQGAIGEQYF
14	TRBV7-3	TRBJ1-1	NA	few	TGTGCCAGCAGCCTCGGGATGGGGAACACTGAAGCTTTCTTT	CASSLGMGNTEAFF
15	TRBV9	TRBJ2-7	TRBD1	once	TGTGCCAGCAGCACCGGACAGGGCCTAGCCTACGAGCAGTACTTC	CASSTGQGLAYEQYF
17	TRBV5-1	TRBJ2-7	TRBD2	NA	TGCGCCAGCAGCTTGAGGTCGAGCGGGAGCCGGTCGTACGAGCAGTACTTC	CASSLRSSGSRSYEQYF